These 31 T cell receptor beta chains were all obtained from the same sample, sequenced in a study of blood T cell repertoires in COVID-19. Measured with immunoSEQ multiplex PCR; TCRdb has only the in-frame clones, and not every one. Altogether some 270,000 clones are present, approximately 85% being singletons, with the ten largest covering 0.7% to 0.9%. Sequencing input: peripheral blood. Source of these receptors: a human donor with COVID-19, enrolled during active disease. The donor label of this sample is uncertain.

The J gene is TRBJ1-4, the V gene TRBV5-6; D is ambiguous. The V gene's germline CDR1 is SGHDT and CDR2 YYEEEE. V gave up 0 bases and J gave up 7 bases, with 7 bases separating them. This CDR3 has 13 amino acids. CDR3 DNA: TGTGCCAGCAGCTTGGCGGGGTTTGAAAAACTGTTTTTT. Amino acid sequence: CASSLAGFEKLFF.

CDR3 sequence (DNA): TGTGCCAGCAGCTTAAGGGGACTAGCAGCCTACGAGCAGTACTTC. Translating gives CASSLRGLAAYEQYF. The gene calls are TRBV7-2 and TRBJ2-7; the match to TRBD2 covers 9 bases. With 2 bases clipped from V and 2 bases from J, the junction kept 4 bases outside the gene matches. This CDR3 contains 15 residues. Germline CDR1 SGHTA, CDR2 FQGNSA.

The V and J genes are TRBV30 and TRBJ2-2, with 10 bases matching TRBD2. With V trimmed by 3 bases and J by 4 bases, 2 bases remained unmatched. Germline V CDR1 and CDR2: GTSNPN, SVGIG (reference sequence). This CDR3 has 14 residues. The CDR3 coding sequence is TGTGCCTGGAGGAGCGGGAGGGTCACCGGGGAGCTGTTTTTT. Protein: CAWRSGRVTGELFF.

This clone has more than one count but fewer than ten. J is TRBJ1-3 and V is TRBV5-1; possibly TRBD1 for D (5 bases). The CDR3 runs to 13 residues. Deletions cut 3 bases from V and 4 bases from J, with 8 bases between. Per germline, CDR1 SGHRS and CDR2 YFSETQ. The CDR3 sequence is CASSSGLGNTIYF. CDR3 nucleotides: TGCGCCAGCAGCTCGGGACTGGGAAACACCATATATTTT.

The chain links TRBV28 to TRBJ2-1; TRBD2 agrees at 12 bases. The CDR3 has 14 amino acids. V shed 5 bases and J 15 bases; nucleotides not matched to a gene: 11. Germline V CDR1 and CDR2: MDHEN, SYDVKM. The CDR3 sequence: CASSISSGRAPGFF. The DNA of the CDR3 is TGTGCCAGCAGTATTTCTAGCGGGAGGGCCCCTGGGTTCTTC.

This chain connects TRBV7-2 to TRBJ1-1, with 7 bases lining up with TRBD1. V lost 2 bases, J lost 8 bases, and 11 bases stayed unmatched. Germline V gene sequence: CDR1 SGHTA, CDR2 FQGNSA. The length of the CDR3 is 15 residues. The CDR3 sequence is CASSLLPGQILEAFF. In DNA, the CDR3 is TGTGCCAGCAGCTTACTCCCGGGACAGATACTAGAAGCTTTCTTT.

The sample holds a few counts of this clone. The chain uses TRBV7-2 and TRBJ1-3; D perhaps matches TRBD1 (6 bases). Germline CDR1 is SGHTA and CDR2 is FQGNSA. The CDR3 has 14 amino acids. The germline V and J ends were trimmed by 6 bases and 2 bases, with 11 bases remaining between them. CDR3 DNA: TGTGCCAGCAGTCCAGGGGTGACTGGAAACACCATATATTTT. Translating gives CASSPGVTGNTIYF.

The rearrangement uses TRBV7-9 and TRBJ2-3, with a tentative D call TRBD2 (7 bases). The CDR3 spans 14 residues. The germline CDR1 and CDR2 sequences are SEHNR and FQNEAQ (reference sequence). Trimming left V 11 bases short and J 3 bases short, with 18 bases between. CDR3 amino acids: CASSGVRGTDTQYF. In nucleotides, the CDR3 is TGTGCCTCAAGCGGGGTTAGGGGGACAGATACGCAGTATTTT.

This chain links TRBV6-2 or TRBV6-3 with TRBJ1-2, with 9 positions matching TRBD1. This CDR3 has 14 amino acids. Germline lookup yields CDR1 MNHEY and CDR2 SVGEGT. J was trimmed by 1 base and V by 5 bases; bases with no gene match: 2. Written as DNA, the CDR3 is TGTGCCAGCAGTGGACAGGGGAATAACTATGGCTACACCTTC. Amino acids: CASSGQGNNYGYTF.

DNA of the CDR3: TGTGCCAGCAGTCCCTCCCTAGGCGAGGGTTCTGAGCAGTTCTTC. As protein: CASSPSLGEGSEQFF. J is TRBJ2-1 and V is TRBV28; D is possibly TRBD2 (5 bases). With 5 bases removed from V and 9 bases from J, the gap between germline ends came to 20 bases. The CDR3 extends over 15 amino acids. The germline V gene encodes CDR1 MDHEN and CDR2 SYDVKM.

The chain joins TRBV30 to TRBJ2-5; TRBD2 is a possible D gene (6 bases). Per the germline V gene, CDR1 is GTSNPN and CDR2 is SVGIG (reference sequence). The CDR3 is made up of 13 amino acids. Trimming left V 3 bases short and J 2 bases short, with 10 bases between. The DNA of the CDR3 is TGTGCCTGGAGAGCTGGGGGGCAAGAGACCCAGTACTTC. Translation gives CAWRAGGQETQYF. Variable domain in full (rest from reference TRBV30 and TRBJ2-5): SQTIHQWPATLVQPVGSPLSLECTVEGTSNPNLYWYRQAAGRGLQLLFYSVGIGQISSEVPQNLSASRPQDRQFILSSKKLLLSDSGFYLCAWRAGGQETQYFGPGTRLLVL.

The chain recombines TRBV5-6 with TRBJ1-1, with a weak D call TRBD1 (6 bases). Per the germline V gene, CDR1 is SGHDT and CDR2 is YYEEEE. CDR3 length equals 15 residues. The ends were cut back, 1 base at V and 3 bases at J, with 13 bases in the middle. The CDR3: CASSLRGMGYTEAFF. The CDR3 DNA follows: TGTGCCAGCAGCTTGAGGGGGATGGGGTACACTGAAGCTTTCTTT.

This chain links TRBV19 with TRBJ1-4, with D maybe TRBD1 (5 bases). The V end lost 6 bases, the J end lost 0 bases, and 8 bases lay between the germline ends. This CDR3 comprises 14 residues. In germline, CDR1 is LNHDA, CDR2 SQIVND (reference sequence). The CDR3 spells CASRRTTTNEKLFF. The CDR3 coding sequence is TGTGCCAGTAGACGGACAACAACTAATGAAAAACTGTTTTTT. Full variable domain (outside the CDR3, taken from reference TRBV19 and TRBJ1-4): DGGITQSPKYLFRKEGQNVTLSCEQNLNHDAMYWYRQDPGQGLRLIYYSQIVNDFQKGDIAEGYSVSREKKESFPLTVTSAQKNPTAFYLCASRRTTTNEKLFFGSGTQLSVL.

The J gene is TRBJ2-7, the V gene TRBV6-5, with D possibly being TRBD1 (9 bases). V shed 8 bases and J shed 6 bases, with 20 bases lying between them. Germline values: CDR1 MNHEY, CDR2 SVGAGI. There are 14 residues in the CDR3. For the CDR3, the DNA is TGTGCCAGCTGCGGGGGGACAGGGACCTCCGAGCAGTACTTC. The encoded protein is CASCGGTGTSEQYF.

The CDR3 nucleotides read TGTGCCAGCAGCTTAGTGTACGGGACAGGGGTGTCCAACACTGAAGCTTTCTTT. Protein product: CASSLVYGTGVSNTEAFF. This chain joins TRBV11-2 and TRBJ1-1; TRBD1 agrees at 10 bases. Germline values: CDR1 SGHAT, CDR2 FQNNGV. Trimming took 1 base from V and 2 from J; bases not matched to a gene: 10. This CDR3 has 18 residues.

The table lists this clone with a count of one. This chain joins TRBV6-1 and TRBJ1-5; TRBD1 agrees at 10 bases. With V trimmed by 4 bases and J by 2 bases, 8 bases remained unmatched. The CDR3 has 17 residues. CDR1 is MNHNS, CDR2 SASEGT, per germline. CDR3 sequence reads: CASSGTTGGGGNQPQHF. The CDR3 region has the DNA TGTGCCAGCAGTGGGACGACAGGGGGCGGCGGCAATCAGCCCCAGCATTTT.

The chain has TRBV2 and TRBJ1-3; TRBD1 agrees at 7 bases. Germline V lookup: CDR1 SNHLY, CDR2 FYNNEI. The V and J ends lost 4 bases and 2 bases, in that order; junction bases with no gene match: 5. The CDR3 is 15 amino acids. The CDR3 nucleotides read TGTGCCAGCAGTGTCCGCCAGGGGGCTGGAAACACCATATATTTT. Protein: CASSVRQGAGNTIYF.

The genes are TRBV5-4 and TRBJ2-1, with 9 positions matching TRBD1. Germline V gene lookup returns CDR1 SGHNT and CDR2 YYREEE (reference sequence). V gave up 4 bases and J gave up 6 bases; unmatched junction bases: 11. The length of the CDR3 is 16 residues. CDR3 amino acids: CASSVQGARSVNEQFF. As DNA, the CDR3 is TGTGCCAGCAGCGTACAGGGGGCGCGGTCCGTCAATGAGCAGTTCTTC.

V gene TRBV4-1 combines with J gene TRBJ1-5; 9 positions match TRBD1. Germline CDR1 reads MGHRA; CDR2 reads YSYEKL. Trimming cost V 0 bases and J 2 bases; bases outside gene matches: 2. The length of the CDR3 is 16 residues. The CDR3 spells CASSQEGTGRNQPQHF. The CDR3 DNA sequence: TGCGCCAGCAGCCAAGAGGGGACAGGGCGCAATCAGCCCCAGCATTTT.

V is TRBV10-2 and J is TRBJ1-1, with D unclear. Germline values: CDR1 WSHSY, CDR2 SAAADI. V shed 7 bases and J shed 3 bases, with 12 bases lying between them. The CDR3 is made up of 13 amino acids. The chain's CDR3 is CASTPGMYTEAFF. CDR3 DNA: TGCGCCAGCACCCCCGGTATGTACACTGAAGCTTTCTTT.

This sequence joins TRBV2 and TRBJ1-5; TRBD1 matches 7 bases. Germline V gives CDR1 SNHLY, CDR2 FYNNEI. The CDR3 consists of 14 residues. Germline trimming cut 1 base from V and 6 bases from J; bases unmatched to any gene: 3. The CDR3 DNA is TGTGCCAGCAGTGAAGAGGGGGACAGTCAGCCCCAGCATTTT. Its translation: CASSEEGDSQPQHF. Supplemented by reference TRBV2 and TRBJ1-5, the full variable domain reads EPEVTQTPSHQVTQMGQEVILRCVPISNHLYFYWYRQILGQKVEFLVSFYNNEISEKSEIFDDQFSVERPDGSNFTLKIRSTKLEDSAMYFCASSEEGDSQPQHFGDGTRLSIL.

The chain carries TRBV5-5 and TRBJ1-2; D might be TRBD1 (6 bases). From germline, CDR1 is SGHKS and CDR2 YYEKEE (reference sequence). The V end was cut by 4 bases, the J end by 4 bases, with 14 bases between. The CDR3 is made up of 14 amino acids. The DNA for the CDR3 is TGTGCCAGCAGCCCGGACAGCGGGGGCTATGGCTACACCTTC. Its protein is CASSPDSGGYGYTF.

The chain combines TRBV10-1 with TRBJ2-7, with D perhaps matching TRBD1 (6 bases). The length of the CDR3 is 15 residues. CDR1 WNHNN and CDR2 SYGVQD come from the germline V gene (reference sequence). V lost 8 bases and J lost 4, with 21 bases in between. CDR3: CASSPGTKSVYEQYF. CDR3 in DNA: TGCGCCAGCTCGCCAGGGACAAAGTCCGTTTACGAGCAGTACTTC.

This chain uses TRBV12-3 or TRBV12-4 with TRBJ2-3; D perhaps matches TRBD2 (6 bases). This CDR3 has 12 residues. Trimming pared 1 base from V and 14 bases from J, leaving 13 bases between. The CDR3 protein is CASSLVGGERYF. DNA of the CDR3: TGTGCCAGCAGTTTAGTAGGAGGGGAGAGGTATTTT.

The sample holds a few counts of this clone. The V call is TRBV28, the J call TRBJ2-1, with 7 bases identical to TRBD2. From germline, CDR1 is MDHEN and CDR2 SYDVKM. This CDR3 region has 12 residues. The V segment lost 7 bases and the J segment 11 bases; nucleotides outside the gene matches: 8. The CDR3: CASNSRGTKQFF. Written as DNA, the CDR3 is TGTGCCAGCAATTCCCGGGGGACTAAGCAGTTCTTC.

This chain joins TRBV28 and TRBJ2-7; 10 bases are shared with TRBD2. Germline V gene data show CDR1 as MDHEN and CDR2 as SYDVKM. There are 18 residues in the CDR3. V lost 2 bases to trimming and J lost 7 bases; unmatched junction nucleotides: 17. The DNA of the CDR3 is TGTGCCAGCAGTTTAAATTTACTAGCGGGGATTATAACAAGGGAGCAGTACTTC. This gives the protein CASSLNLLAGIITREQYF. Combining the CDR3 with reference TRBV28 and TRBJ2-7 gives the whole variable domain DVKVTQSSRYLVKRTGEKVFLECVQDMDHENMFWYRQDPGLGLRLIYFSYDVKMKEKGDIPEGYSVSREKKERFSLILESASTNQTSMYLCASSLNLLAGIITREQYFGPGTRLTVT.

The rearrangement links TRBV7-2 to TRBJ1-1, with D unresolved. This CDR3 contains 12 residues. Trimming pared 5 bases from V and 6 bases from J, leaving 10 bases between. Germline V gene lookup returns CDR1 SGHTA and CDR2 FQGNSA. The DNA of the CDR3 is TGTGCCAGCAGCAAACAGATATCTGAAGCTTTCTTT. Translated, it gives CASSKQISEAFF.

This rearrangement joins TRBV6-5 to TRBJ2-7; 14 bases align to TRBD2. Germline V gene data show CDR1 as MNHEY and CDR2 as SVGAGI. The trim removed 6 bases at V and 3 bases at J, leaving 4 bases unmatched. The CDR3 is made up of 15 amino acids. This CDR3 is CASRPGTSGSYEQYF. CDR3 in DNA: TGTGCCAGCAGACCCGGGACTAGCGGGAGCTACGAGCAGTACTTC.

As regards this clone: Compared with germline, one end of the junction differs, possibly owing to a read error. The rearrangement joins TRBV6-5 to TRBJ1-2; possible D gene TRBD1, 6 bases. The CDR3 is 10 amino acids. Per germline, CDR1 MNHEY and CDR2 SVGAGI. This CDR3 reads CASSYSAGVF. As DNA, the CDR3 is TGTGCCAGCAGTTACTCGGCAGGGGTGTTC.

The genes are TRBV3-1 (or the pseudogene TRBV3-2) and TRBJ1-6, with TRBD1 matching 7 bases. The CDR3 contains 14 residues. Germline V gives CDR1 LGHDT, CDR2 YNNKEL (reference sequence). V was clipped by 2 bases and J by 9 bases; unmatched bases: 4. Here the CDR3 DNA reads TGTGCCAGCAGCCAATGGGACAGAGGTTCACCCCTCCACTTT. Its translation is CASSQWDRGSPLHF.

The chain has TRBV28 and TRBJ1-1; D gene uncertain. CDR1 is MDHEN and CDR2 is SYDVKM in the germline V gene. CDR3 size: 15 residues. V was shortened by 5 bases and J by 1 base, with 14 bases between the two germline ends. CDR3 in amino acids: CASSPTPRGNTEAFF. The CDR3 region has the DNA TGTGCCAGCAGTCCCACGCCTCGAGGGAACACTGAAGCTTTCTTT.